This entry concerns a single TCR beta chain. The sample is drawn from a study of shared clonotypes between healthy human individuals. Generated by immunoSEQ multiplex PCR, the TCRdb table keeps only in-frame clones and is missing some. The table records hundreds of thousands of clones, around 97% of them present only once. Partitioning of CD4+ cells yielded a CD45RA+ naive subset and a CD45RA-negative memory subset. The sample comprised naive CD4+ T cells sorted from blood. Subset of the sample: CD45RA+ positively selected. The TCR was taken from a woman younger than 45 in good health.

CDR3 coding DNA: TGTGCCAGCAAAAATGTTCTTGCGAGCAATCAGCCCCAGCATTTT. This codes for CASKNVLASNQPQHF. This chain joins TRBV6-6 and TRBJ1-5; no firm D call. The CDR3 spans 15 residues. V was shortened by 7 bases and J by 1 base, with 14 bases between the two germline ends. Germline CDR1 MNHNY, CDR2 SVGAGI (reference sequence).